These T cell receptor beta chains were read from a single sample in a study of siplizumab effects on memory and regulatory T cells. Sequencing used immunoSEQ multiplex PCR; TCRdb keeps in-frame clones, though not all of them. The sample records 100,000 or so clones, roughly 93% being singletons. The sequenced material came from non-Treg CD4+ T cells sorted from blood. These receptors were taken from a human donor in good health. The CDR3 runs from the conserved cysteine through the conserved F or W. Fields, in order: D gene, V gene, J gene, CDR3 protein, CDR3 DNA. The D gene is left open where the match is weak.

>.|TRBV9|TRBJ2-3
CASSAEVWGSTDTQYF
TGTGCCAGCAGCGCAGAGGTGTGGGGGAGCACAGATACGCAGTATTTT
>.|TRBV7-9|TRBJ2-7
CASSLVAEILSYEQYF
TGTGCCAGCAGCTTAGTGGCGGAGATATTATCCTACGAGCAGTACTTC
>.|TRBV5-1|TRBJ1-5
CASSLGQSNQPQHF
TGCGCCAGCAGCTTGGGACAGAGCAATCAGCCCCAGCATTTT
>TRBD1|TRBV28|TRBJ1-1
CASAGQGNTEAFF
TGTGCCAGCGCCGGACAGGGTAACACTGAAGCTTTCTTT
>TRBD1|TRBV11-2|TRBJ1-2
CASSGQGQGYTF
TGTGCCAGCAGTGGACAGGGTCAGGGCTACACCTTC
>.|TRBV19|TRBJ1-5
CASSILGGRRSSENQPQHF
TGTGCCAGTAGTATCTTAGGCGGCAGGCGCTCGTCGGAGAATCAGCCCCAGCATTTT
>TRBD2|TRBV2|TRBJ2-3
CASGLAGGTDTQYF
TGTGCCAGCGGACTAGCGGGGGGCACAGATACGCAGTATTTT
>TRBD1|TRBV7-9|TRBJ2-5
CASSARGREETQYF
TGTGCCAGCAGCGCAAGGGGGCGGGAAGAGACCCAGTACTTC
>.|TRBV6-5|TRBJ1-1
CASSYRGGIEAFF
TGTGCCAGCAGTTACCGGGGGGGGATTGAAGCTTTCTTT
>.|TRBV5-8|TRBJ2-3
CASSHGVWGTDTQYF
TGTGCCAGCAGTCACGGGGTGTGGGGCACAGATACGCAGTATTTT